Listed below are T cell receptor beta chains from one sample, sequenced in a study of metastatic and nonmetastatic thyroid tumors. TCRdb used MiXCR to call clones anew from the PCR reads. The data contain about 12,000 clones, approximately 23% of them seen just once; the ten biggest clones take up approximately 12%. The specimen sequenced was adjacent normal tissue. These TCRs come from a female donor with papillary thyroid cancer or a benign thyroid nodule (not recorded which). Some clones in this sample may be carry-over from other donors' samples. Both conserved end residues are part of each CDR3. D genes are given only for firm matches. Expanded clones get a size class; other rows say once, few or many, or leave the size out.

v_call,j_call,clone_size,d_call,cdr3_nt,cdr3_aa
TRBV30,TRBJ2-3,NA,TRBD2,TGTGCCTGGACCCCCCCGGTAGCGGGAGGTTTGACAGGTACGCAGTATTTT,CAWTPPVAGGLTGTQYF
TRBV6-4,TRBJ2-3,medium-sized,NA,TGTGCCAGCAGTGAGCTAGGCTCAACAGATACGCAGTATTTT,CASSELGSTDTQYF
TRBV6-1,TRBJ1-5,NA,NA,TGTGCCAGCACCCTGAGAGGCAATCAGCCCCAGCATTTT,CASTLRGNQPQHF
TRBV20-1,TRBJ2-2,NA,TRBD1,TGCAGTGCTAGGGACAGGGTTAACACCGGGGAGCTGTTTTTT,CSARDRVNTGELFF
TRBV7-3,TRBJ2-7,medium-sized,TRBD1,TGTGCCAGCAGCTTAATTCCAGGGGGCCACGAGCAGTACTTC,CASSLIPGGHEQYF
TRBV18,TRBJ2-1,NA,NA,TGTGCCAGCTCACAGGGAACATACAATGAGCAGTTCTTC,CASSQGTYNEQFF
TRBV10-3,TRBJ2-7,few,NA,TGTGCCATCAGTGAGAGGGACGAGCAGTACTTC,CAISERDEQYF
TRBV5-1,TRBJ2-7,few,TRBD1,TGCGCCAGCAGCTTAGGGACAGGCCCCCTCTCCTACGAGCAGTACTTC,CASSLGTGPLSYEQYF
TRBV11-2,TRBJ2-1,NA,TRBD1,TGTGCCAGCAGCCGGGACAGGGGTAGGAATGAGCAGTTCTTC,CASSRDRGRNEQFF
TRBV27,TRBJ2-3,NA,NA,TGTGCCAGCAGTTTGATGGGACCTAGCACAGATACTCAGTATTTT,CASSLMGPSTDTQYF
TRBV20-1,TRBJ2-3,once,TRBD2,TGCAGTGCTGCCCGACGGACTAGCGGGATAAATACGCAGTATTTT,CSAARRTSGINTQYF
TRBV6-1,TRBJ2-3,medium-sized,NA,TGTGCCAGCAGTGACGGCCTTATTTCCACAGATACGCAGTATTTT,CASSDGLISTDTQYF
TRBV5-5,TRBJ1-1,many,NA,TGTGCCAGCAGCCGCACAGGGCTATCTGAAGCTTTCTTT,CASSRTGLSEAFF
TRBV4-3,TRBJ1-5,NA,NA,TGCGCCAGCACCCCCGACCGGGAAAGCAATCAGCCCCAGCATTTT,CASTPDRESNQPQHF
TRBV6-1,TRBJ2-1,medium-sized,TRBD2,TGTGCCAGCACTGGGACTAGCGGGGGGAATGAGCAGTTCTTC,CASTGTSGGNEQFF
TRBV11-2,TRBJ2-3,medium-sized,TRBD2,TGTGCCAGCAGCTTACTAGCGGGAGGGGCAGATACGCAGTATTTT,CASSLLAGGADTQYF
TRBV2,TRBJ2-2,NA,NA,TGTGCCAGCAGTGGACAGGAAGACAACACCGGGGAGCTGTTTTTT,CASSGQEDNTGELFF
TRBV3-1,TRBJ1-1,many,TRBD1,TGTGCCAGCAGCCAAGGCGTAGGACAGGGGGCTTTCTTT,CASSQGVGQGAFF
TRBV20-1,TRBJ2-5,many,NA,TGCAGTACAGAGACCCAGTACTTC,CSTETQYF
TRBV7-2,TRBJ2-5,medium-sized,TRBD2,TGTGCCAGCAGCTTAGCCCGGGGGGGGGAGACCCAGTACTTC,CASSLARGGETQYF
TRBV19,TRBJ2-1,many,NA,TGTGCCAGTAGTATAGCAGCGAACAATGAGCAGTTCTTC,CASSIAANNEQFF
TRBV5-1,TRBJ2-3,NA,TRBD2,TGCGCCAGCAGCCCTGACGGAGCGGGGTATACGCAGTATTTT,CASSPDGAGYTQYF
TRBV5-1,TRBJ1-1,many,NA,TGCGCCAGCAGCTTGGTGGGGGCCATGAACACTGAAGCTTTCTTT,CASSLVGAMNTEAFF
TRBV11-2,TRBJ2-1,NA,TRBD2,TGTGCCAGCAGCCCACACCCTAGCGGGGGGGCCTATGAGCAGTTCTTC,CASSPHPSGGAYEQFF
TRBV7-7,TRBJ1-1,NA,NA,TGTGCTGGCAGCTTAGTTTCGGGCACTGAAGCTTTCTTT,CAGSLVSGTEAFF
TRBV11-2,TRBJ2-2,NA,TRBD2,TGTGCCAGCAGCTTATACCCGACTAGCGGGAGTTCTGGTTCCGGGGAGCTGTTTTTT,CASSLYPTSGSSGSGELFF
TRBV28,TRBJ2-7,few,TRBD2,TGTGCCAGCAGTATTACCGGGAGGAGCTACGAGCAGTACTTC,CASSITGRSYEQYF
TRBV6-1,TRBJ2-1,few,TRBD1,TGTGCCAGCAGACCCAGAAGGGACAGGGATGATGAGCAGTTCTTC,CASRPRRDRDDEQFF
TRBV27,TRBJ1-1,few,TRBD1,TGTGCCAGCACGGAAGGGGGCAGGGCTGAAGCTTTCTTT,CASTEGGRAEAFF
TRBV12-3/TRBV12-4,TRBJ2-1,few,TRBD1,TGTGCCAGCAGTCAGGGGGATGACTACTACAATGAGCAGTTCTTC,CASSQGDDYYNEQFF
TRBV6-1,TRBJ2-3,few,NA,TGTGCCAGCAGTGACCAAAGCACAGATACGCAGTATTTT,CASSDQSTDTQYF
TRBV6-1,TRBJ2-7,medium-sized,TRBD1,TGTGCCAGCAGTTCCAGACAGGGGTCCTACGAGCAGTACTTC,CASSSRQGSYEQYF
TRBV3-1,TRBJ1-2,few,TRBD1,TGTGCCAGCAGCCTGTATCAGGGGGCTTATGGCTACACCTTC,CASSLYQGAYGYTF
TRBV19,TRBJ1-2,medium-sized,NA,TGTGCCAGTAGTCCTGACCGTGCCGTTCATGGCTACACCTTC,CASSPDRAVHGYTF
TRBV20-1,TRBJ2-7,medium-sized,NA,TGCAGTGCTAGAGACCTGGGGAGCTACGAGCAGTACTTC,CSARDLGSYEQYF
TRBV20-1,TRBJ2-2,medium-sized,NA,TGCAGTGCTGGGAGGTCTAGCGCCGGGGAGCTGTTTTTT,CSAGRSSAGELFF
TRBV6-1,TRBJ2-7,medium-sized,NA,TGTGCCAGCCATAGGGTCGGCGAGGAGCAGTACTTC,CASHRVGEEQYF
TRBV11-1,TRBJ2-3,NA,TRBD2,TGTGCCAGCAGCTTACAAGCGGGAGTATTGGATACGCAGTATTTT,CASSLQAGVLDTQYF
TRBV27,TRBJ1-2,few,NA,TGTGCCAGCAGAATAGACAGGCGCTATGGCTACACCTTC,CASRIDRRYGYTF
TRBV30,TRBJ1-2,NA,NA,TGTGCCTGGAGTGTGTTCAGCGGTAAAGGCTACACCTTC,CAWSVFSGKGYTF
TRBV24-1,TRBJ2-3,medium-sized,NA,TGTGCCACCAGTGCGACAGATACGCAGTATTTT,CATSATDTQYF
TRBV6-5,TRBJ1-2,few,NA,TGTGCCAGCAGAACCAGTTACCCCACTGCGGGGGCCGTGGCTGGCTACACCTTC,CASRTSYPTAGAVAGYTF
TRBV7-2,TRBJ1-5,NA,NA,TGTGCCAGCAGCCCCGGACCTTACAATCAGCCCCAGCATTTT,CASSPGPYNQPQHF
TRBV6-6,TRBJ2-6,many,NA,TGTGCCAGCAGTTACATCGGGGCCAACGCCCTGACTTTC,CASSYIGANALTF
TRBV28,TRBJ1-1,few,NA,TGTGCCAGCAGTTTATTCGGGGCAGGGCTGGCTTTCTTT,CASSLFGAGLAFF
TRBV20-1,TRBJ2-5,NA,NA,TGCAGTGCTCCTGTACCGGGACGCCCAGAGACCCAGTACTTC,CSAPVPGRPETQYF
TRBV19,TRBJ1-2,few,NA,TGTGCCAGTAGTTATAACTATGGCTACACCTTC,CASSYNYGYTF
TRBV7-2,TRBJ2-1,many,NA,TGTGCCAGCAGCTTGCTGACTAGCTACAATGAGCAGTTCTTC,CASSLLTSYNEQFF
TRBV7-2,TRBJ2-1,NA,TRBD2,TGTGCCATCAGCTTAAGCGGGAGGATGTACAATGAGCGGTTCTTC,CAISLSGRMYNERFF
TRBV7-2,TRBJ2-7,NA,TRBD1,TGTGCCAGCAGCCAAGACAGGGCCAGCGAGCAGTACTTC,CASSQDRASEQYF
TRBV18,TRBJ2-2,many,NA,TGTGCCAGCTCACCACAGAATAGGATCGGGGAGCTGTTTTTT,CASSPQNRIGELFF
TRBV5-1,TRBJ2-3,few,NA,TGCGCCAGCAGCTTGGAGAGGACAGTCACAGATACGCAGTATTTT,CASSLERTVTDTQYF
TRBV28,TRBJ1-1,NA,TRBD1,TGTGCCAGCAGTTTTGGACCGGGACAGGGGATGTACACTGAAGCTTTCTTT,CASSFGPGQGMYTEAFF
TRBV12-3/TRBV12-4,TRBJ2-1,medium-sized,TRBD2,TGTGCCAGCAGCTCACTAGCGGGAGTGGGCAATGAGCAGTTCTTC,CASSSLAGVGNEQFF
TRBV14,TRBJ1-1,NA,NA,TGTGCCAGCAGCCAAGATATATGGGAAGCGTGCACTGAAGCTTTCTTT,CASSQDIWEACTEAFF